This T cell receptor (beta chain) came from a study of CD8+ T cells in alopecia areata. Across the study: Treatment comprised oral tofacitinib, 5 to 10 mg twice daily, in treated patients.

Treatment reported: oral pan-JAK inhibitor, 5-10 mg twice daily. Looked up from germline, CDR1 is SEHNR and CDR2 is FQNEAQ (reference sequence). V was trimmed by 5 bases and J by 4 bases, leaving 15 bases between them. This CDR3 spans 14 amino acids. cDNA reverse transcribed from extracted RNA served as the sequencing template. Sequenced by immunoSEQ multiplex PCR; TCRdb stores in-frame clones only, minus some. Among over 150,000 clones listed, 53% were seen once. This clonotype originated in a human donor with alopecia areata. This specimen consisted of CD8+ T cells sorted from blood, obtained at week 24, from a patient treated with tofacitinib. The J gene is TRBJ2-7, the V gene TRBV7-9; D remains unclear. The CDR3 DNA follows: TGTGCCAGCAGCCCCCAAAAGAAAGGGTACGAGCAGTACTTC. Its protein product is CASSPQKKGYEQYF.